These 21 T cell receptor beta chains share one sample of origin, sequenced in a study of T cell repertoires in cytomegalovirus infection. MiXCR was run by TCRdb on the reads, yielding one entry per CDR3 protein. This repertoire shows around 300,000 distinct CDR3 sequences, roughly 26% found once; its top ten account for roughly 13%. The sequencing input was PBMCs. The receptors were gathered from a human donor in good health (CMV status not recorded). Some clones in this sample may be carry-over from other donors' samples.

V and J are TRBV2 and TRBJ1-1, with D uncertain. CDR1 SNHLY and CDR2 FYNNEI come from the germline V gene. The CDR3 runs 13 residues. V was trimmed by 3 bases and J by 2 bases, leaving 7 bases between them. CDR3: CASSDQPNTEAFF. In nucleotides, the CDR3 is TGTGCCAGCAGTGATCAGCCTAACACTGAAGCTTTCTTT.

This clonotype was found many times. The CDR3 DNA sequence: TGTGCCAGCAGCTTAGGGGGGGGCGAAACGGGTAGCATTCAGTACTTC. It codes for CASSLGGGETGSIQYF. V and J are TRBV7-8 and TRBJ2-4; a possible D gene is TRBD2 (7 bases). Germline CDR1 SGHVS, CDR2 FQNEAQ. This CDR3 comprises 16 residues. Deletions cut 1 base from V and 9 bases from J, with 19 bases between.

This CDR3 reads CSARQELADGYTF. The CDR3 DNA sequence: TGCAGCGCCCGACAGGAACTGGCGGATGGCTACACCTTC. This rearrangement joins TRBV29-1 to TRBJ1-2; possible D gene TRBD1, 6 bases. The V gene lost 7 bases and the J gene lost 6 bases, with 18 bases spanning the gap. CDR3 length equals 13 residues. Looked up from germline, CDR1 is SQVTM and CDR2 is ANQGSEA.

This clonotype was seen many times. This chain links TRBV7-2 with TRBJ2-5; the D is unclear. V was cut by 5 bases and J by 1 base, with 14 bases left in between. Germline CDR1 and CDR2: SGHTA and FQGNSA. The CDR3 loop spans 15 amino acids. For the CDR3, the DNA is TGTGCCAGCAGCCAGCCCCTCCGGTCCCAAGAGACCCAGTACTTC. Amino acids: CASSQPLRSQETQYF.

The chain employs TRBV20-1 and TRBJ2-1; 8 bases fit TRBD2. After removal of 6 bases from V and 0 bases from J, the junction contained 13 bases not matched to a gene. This CDR3 has 17 residues. CDR1 DFQATT and CDR2 SNEGSKA come from the germline V gene (reference sequence). The CDR3 loop is CSAQDGGGTFSYNEQFF. As DNA, the CDR3 is TGCAGTGCCCAAGACGGCGGGGGGACCTTCTCCTACAATGAGCAGTTCTTC.

Comments on this clonotype: This may come from a read error, since a much larger clone is one base off. The chain carries TRBV12-3 or TRBV12-4 and TRBJ2-5; 7 positions agree with TRBD2. This CDR3 is 15 amino acids long. The V gene end was trimmed by 11 bases and the J gene end by 4 bases; junction bases not matched to a gene: 16. For the CDR3, the DNA is TGTGCCGGCACCTTGGGGCAGGGAGGGCGAGAGACCCAGTACTTC. Translated, it gives CAGTLGQGGRETQYF.

This clonotype has at least ten counts. The chain uses TRBV7-2 and TRBJ2-6, with D possibly matching TRBD2 (6 bases). CDR3 length: 18 amino acids. The V gene's germline CDR1 is SGHTA and CDR2 FQGNSA. Trimming took off 1 base at V and 3 bases at J, with 16 bases between the two ends. The CDR3 DNA follows: TGTGCCAGCAGCTTAGGGTTCGGCGGGGTGTTTGGGGCCAACGTCCTGACTTTC. Translation gives CASSLGFGGVFGANVLTF.

The count of this clonotype is one. The J gene is TRBJ2-7, the V gene TRBV7-2; D unresolved. The CDR3 loop spans 14 amino acids. In germline, CDR1 is SGHTA, CDR2 FQGNSA. V shed 1 base and J shed 2 bases, with 9 bases lying between them. Here the CDR3 reads CASSLVVRTYEQYF. Written as DNA, the CDR3 is TGTGCCAGCAGCTTAGTTGTTCGAACCTACGAGCAGTACTTC.

The chain joins TRBV11-1 to TRBJ2-2; a possible D gene is TRBD2 (5 bases). The CDR3 runs to 14 residues. Germline V gene lookup returns CDR1 SGHAT and CDR2 FQDESV (reference sequence). V lost 4 bases, J lost 1 base, and 7 bases lay in between. The DNA of the CDR3 is TGTGCCAGCAGCTGGAGCGGGAACACCGGGGAGCTGTTTTTT. Amino acid sequence: CASSWSGNTGELFF.

This clonotype was observed at least ten times. The chain uses TRBV12-3 or TRBV12-4 and TRBJ2-2; D gene unclear. This CDR3 contains 13 residues. Between the trimmed V and J ends, which lost 1 base and 5 bases, there was a span of 5 bases. DNA of the CDR3: TGTGCCAGCAGTTTAGGACAAACCGGGGAGCTGTTTTTT. It specifies CASSLGQTGELFF.

This clonotype occurred a few times. The chain joins TRBV6-5 to TRBJ1-1; 7 bases match TRBD1. The CDR3 has 16 residues. Germline V CDR1 and CDR2: MNHEY, SVGAGI. The V segment lost 7 bases and the J segment 5 bases; nucleotides outside the gene matches: 16. CDR3 bases: TGTGCCAGCACTCAACAGGGGAGGGTTCTTGGAACTGAAGCTTTCTTT. It specifies CASTQQGRVLGTEAFF.

This sequence joins TRBV10-3 and TRBJ1-6, with 8 bases identical to TRBD1. Trimming took 2 bases from V and 14 from J; bases not matched to a gene: 5. This CDR3 region has 13 residues. Germline values: CDR1 ENHRY, CDR2 SYGVKD. CDR3 bases: TGTGCCATCAGTGAGGTCGACAGGGGAGCCCTCCACTTT. It yields the protein CAISEVDRGALHF.

This clonotype was counted a few times. This rearrangement joins TRBV5-4 to TRBJ2-3; D gene uncertain. Trimming stripped 0 bases from V and 2 bases from J, with 13 bases between. Germline CDR1 and CDR2: SGHNT and YYREEE (reference sequence). The CDR3 consists of 16 residues. Here the CDR3 reads CASSLGATSITDTQYF. In nucleotides, the CDR3 is TGTGCCAGCAGCTTGGGAGCGACCAGCATCACAGATACGCAGTATTTT.

The table lists this clonotype with a few counts. The chain has TRBV10-3 and TRBJ2-1, with 8 bases fitting TRBD1. The germline V gene encodes CDR1 ENHRY and CDR2 SYGVKD. This CDR3 is 15 amino acids long. J lost 4 bases, V lost 6 bases, and 8 bases had no gene match. CDR3 in amino acids: CAIRKQGAAYNEQFF. In DNA, the CDR3 is TGTGCCATCAGGAAGCAGGGGGCAGCGTACAATGAGCAGTTCTTC.

This clonotype has a handful of counts. The CDR3 nucleotides are TGTGCCAGTAGTATTCCGGGACAGGGATCCGAGCAGTACTTC. This encodes CASSIPGQGSEQYF. J is TRBJ2-7 and V is TRBV19, with TRBD1 matching over 9 bases. The V gene's germline CDR1 is LNHDA and CDR2 SQIVND (reference sequence). The CDR3 runs to 14 residues. With 3 bases clipped from V and 6 bases from J, the junction kept 6 bases outside the gene matches.

The table lists this clonotype with a count of one. The chain uses TRBV28 and TRBJ2-7, with D perhaps assigned TRBD1 or TRBD2 (5 bases each). V was shortened by 2 bases and J by 2 bases, with 13 bases between the two germline ends. This CDR3 is built from 15 residues. CDR1 and CDR2 (germline): MDHEN, SYDVKM. This CDR3 reads CASSLDPGRAYEQYF. The DNA of the CDR3 is TGTGCCAGCAGTTTAGATCCGGGGCGGGCCTACGAGCAGTACTTC.

This clonotype was detected a few times. The CDR3 DNA reads TGCAGCGTTGTAGAAAACACAGATACGCAGTATTTT. Its translation is CSVVENTDTQYF. The chain uses TRBV29-1 and TRBJ2-3, with D hard to call. The V end was cut by 4 bases, the J end by 2 bases, with 7 bases between. Per the germline V gene, CDR1 is SQVTM and CDR2 is ANQGSEA. The CDR3 loop spans 12 amino acids.

This clonotype has a handful of counts. The chain couples TRBV28 to TRBJ1-5, with D possibly TRBD1 on 6 matching bases. Trimming cost V 4 bases and J 0 bases, with 16 bases left between them. Per germline, CDR1 MDHEN and CDR2 SYDVKM. CDR3 size: 17 residues. This CDR3 is CASSSPRGTYSNQPQHF. In DNA, the CDR3 is TGTGCCAGCAGTTCCCCGCGGGGGACATATAGCAATCAGCCCCAGCATTTT.

The chain joins TRBV7-6 to TRBJ2-5; no firm D call. Germline V gene sequence: CDR1 SGHVS, CDR2 FNYEAQ. This CDR3 is built from 13 residues. V was cut by 5 bases and J by 4 bases, with 11 bases left in between. CDR3 in amino acids: CASSNANGETQYF. The CDR3 DNA is TGTGCCAGCAGCAATGCAAACGGAGAGACCCAGTACTTC.

This clonotype has only a few counts. Here the CDR3 DNA reads TGTGCCAGCAGTTCACTTCGGCGGGAGTCCTACGAGCAGTACTTC. Residues: CASSSLRRESYEQYF. The rearrangement joins TRBV28 to TRBJ2-7; 7 positions match TRBD2. With V trimmed by 4 bases and J by 1 base, 7 bases remained unmatched. Germline CDR1 MDHEN, CDR2 SYDVKM. CDR3 length: 15 amino acids.

The sample holds many counts of this clonotype. The J gene is TRBJ1-1, the V gene TRBV7-2; D not certain. CDR1 and CDR2 (germline): SGHTA, FQGNSA. The V end was cut by 5 bases, the J end by 1 base, with 17 bases between. The CDR3 is made up of 16 amino acids. CDR3: CASSPPPAAQNTEAFF. CDR3 sequence (DNA): TGTGCCAGCAGCCCCCCCCCCGCAGCCCAGAACACTGAAGCTTTCTTT. Based on the CDR3 plus reference TRBV7-2 and TRBJ1-1, the full variable domain is GAGVSQSPSNKVTEKGKDVELRCDPISGHTALYWYRQSLGQGLEFLIYFQGNSAPDKSGLPSDRFSAERTGGSVSTLTIQRTQQEDSAVYLCASSPPPAAQNTEAFFGQGTRLTVV.